This T cell receptor (beta chain) was recovered during a study of OX40 agonist ivuxolimab in advanced cancers. The study in broad terms: Ivuxolimab, which targeted the costimulatory receptor OX40 (CD134), was an agonistic, fully human IgG2 monoclonal antibody. Intravenous ivuxolimab was administered to patients every 2 weeks at six dose levels: 0.01, 0.1, 0.3, 1.5, 3 and 10 mg/kg. Of the 50 to 55 dose-escalation patients, hepatocellular carcinoma was present in roughly 19, melanoma in around 15, renal cell carcinoma in 9 and head and neck cancer in 9. In the dose-escalation cohort, around 80% of patients were male, and the mean age was approximately 60 years with a range of roughly 20 to 79. Patients were allowed to have had prior anti-PD-1, anti-PD-L1 or anti-CTLA-4 therapy, and approximately 39% of the dose-escalation patients had been treated with checkpoint inhibitors. Three dose-escalation patients achieved partial responses, one with hepatocellular carcinoma and two with cutaneous melanoma. The point of sequencing TCRbeta in the periphery was to test whether ivuxolimab changed TCR sequence diversity and drove clonal T-cell expansion. The paper reports the monotherapy dose-escalation portion (N of about 52 patients) of the phase I ivuxolimab trial.

Deletion took 2 bases off V and 7 bases off J, with a span of 15 bases between the germline ends. The CDR3 has 15 amino acids, counting the end cysteine and phenylalanine. CDR3 DNA only is kept here, 45 bases in frame from base 1. CDR1 and CDR2, looked up from the germline V gene (reference sequence), are GTSNPN and SVGIG. In regard to this clone: Which antigen it targets is not known. The sample holds no much larger clone one base away, and base qualities are not on file.

Here is what the overall study found, with its caveats: After ivuxolimab, more expanded clones were found on average in CD8+ T cells than in CD4+ T cells. Which antigens the clonally expanded peripheral T cells were specific for was not determined. In partial responders in the 0.1-3.0 mg/kg groups, normalized peripheral clonal expansion was found to be among the lowest, especially among CD8+ T cells. Low levels of normalized T-cell clonal expansion were also shown by some nonresponding patients. At doses of 0.1 to 3.0 mg/kg, clonal expansion of both CD4+ and CD8+ blood T cells was observed from baseline to week 6.

To sequence the TCRbeta CDR3 region, genomic DNA was isolated from the sorted cells. TCRbeta CDR3 regions were sequenced using the immunoSEQ Assay. Entries here come from immuneACCESS through TCRdb and include only in-frame sequences with V and J called. Some clones fail to appear in such tables; in the studies checked, an unresolved V gene covers under half of the shortfall, and the cause of the remainder is unknown. The sample has fewer than 70,000 clones on record, around 80% of them singletons. The ten largest make up around 1.6% of the sample. Patients with a history of autoimmune disease or receiving systemic immunosuppression were excluded from the trial. Peripheral blood for TCR sequencing was collected from all dose cohorts at baseline, on cycle 4 day 1, and on cycle 7 day 1. The samples were taken from a phase I, first-in-human, multicenter, open-label dose-escalation trial of ivuxolimab. Adults with locally advanced or metastatic melanoma, renal cell, hepatocellular, or head and neck squamous cell carcinoma were enrolled in the trial. Before TCR sequencing, CD4+ and CD8+ T cells were separately sorted from peripheral blood.

This specimen consisted of CD4+ or CD8+ T cells sorted from blood, obtained in a trial of the OX40 agonist ivuxolimab. This sequence uses TRBV30 and TRBJ1-6; a weak D assignment points to TRBD1 (5 bases agree). The sequence was obtained from an adult with an advanced solid tumor such as melanoma, head and neck, liver or kidney cancer. The CDR3: CAWSHDSPGNSPLHF. The sequence in DNA is TGTGCCTGGAGTCACGACAGCCCCGGGAATTCACCCCTCCACTTT.